This is a list of T cell receptor beta chains from one sample in a study of vaccination effects on CD4 cells after COVID-19. The antigens these receptors bind are not known. TCRdb keeps only in-frame clones here, not all; method: immunoSEQ multiplex PCR. The table lists almost 70,000 clones, around 70% of them singletons. This specimen was CD4+ T cells from PBMCs cultured with HCoV-229E spike peptides, taken after COVID-19 vaccination. Source of these receptors: a human donor who received a COVID-19 vaccine. CDR3s include the opening cysteine and the closing phenylalanine or tryptophan. Fields, in order: D gene, V gene, clone size, J gene, CDR3 DNA, CDR3 protein. The D gene is left open where the match is weak. Only part of the rows carry a size: once, few, many, or a class if the clone is expanded.

D: -
V: TRBV7-7
size: -
J: TRBJ2-3
DNA: TGTGCCAGCAGCCCGACCCTTACGAGTACAGATACGCAGTATTTT
CDR3: CASSPTLTSTDTQYF

D: -
V: TRBV2
size: many
J: TRBJ1-3
DNA: TGTGCCAGCAGTGACCCAGCGGGCACCATATATTTT
CDR3: CASSDPAGTIYF

D: -
V: TRBV27
size: -
J: TRBJ2-2
DNA: TGTGCCAGCAAGCTCTCGCGGACCGGGGAGCTGTTTTTT
CDR3: CASKLSRTGELFF

D: TRBD1
V: TRBV4-1
size: -
J: TRBJ1-5
DNA: TGCGCCAGCAGCCAAGAAGGGGGCGGGGTCAATCAGCCCCAGCATTTT
CDR3: CASSQEGGGVNQPQHF

D: -
V: TRBV6-2/TRBV6-3
size: -
J: TRBJ1-5
DNA: TGTGCCAGCAGTTCTCTACACGGGGGCAATCAGCCCCAGCATTTT
CDR3: CASSSLHGGNQPQHF

D: -
V: TRBV3-1/TRBV3-2
size: -
J: TRBJ1-4
DNA: TGTGCCAGCAGCCAAAGGACACGTGAAAAACTGTTTTTT
CDR3: CASSQRTREKLFF

D: -
V: TRBV10-1
size: -
J: TRBJ2-3
DNA: TGCGCCAGCAGTGCCCAGGGCTCCACAGATACGCAGTATTTT
CDR3: CASSAQGSTDTQYF

D: TRBD1
V: TRBV15
size: -
J: TRBJ2-1
DNA: TGTGCCACCAGCAGAGATCCGGGTCAGGGGGTCAATGAGCAGTTCTTC
CDR3: CATSRDPGQGVNEQFF

D: -
V: TRBV10-2
size: -
J: TRBJ1-3
DNA: TGCGCCAGCAGGAGGGGGTATGCTGGAAACACCATATATTTT
CDR3: CASRRGYAGNTIYF

D: -
V: TRBV7-2
size: -
J: TRBJ1-5
DNA: TGTGCCAGCAGCCCCGGCCCAATTAACAATCAGCCCCAGCATTTT
CDR3: CASSPGPINNQPQHF

D: TRBD2
V: TRBV7-8
size: -
J: TRBJ2-5
DNA: TGTGCCAGCAGCTTACCAATAGCGGGGAGGATCGAAGAGACCCAGTACTTC
CDR3: CASSLPIAGRIEETQYF

D: -
V: TRBV4-1
size: -
J: TRBJ1-3
DNA: TGCGCCAGCAGCCTCCTGGTATTACCTGGAAACACCATATATTTT
CDR3: CASSLLVLPGNTIYF

D: TRBD2
V: TRBV7-3
size: -
J: TRBJ2-3
DNA: TGTGCCAGCAGCTTGGGGCGGGGGGGGAGCACAGATACGCAGTATTTT
CDR3: CASSLGRGGSTDTQYF

D: -
V: TRBV11-3
size: -
J: TRBJ1-1
DNA: TGTGCCAGCAGCTTAGATGCACAGATGAACACTGAAGCTTTCTTT
CDR3: CASSLDAQMNTEAFF

D: -
V: TRBV7-2
size: -
J: TRBJ1-1
DNA: TGTGCCAGCAGCTTAGTTAGCAGTGGCAGGGCGGACACTGAAGCTTTCTTT
CDR3: CASSLVSSGRADTEAFF

D: -
V: TRBV5-4
size: -
J: TRBJ1-2
DNA: TGTGCCAGCACCAAACGTGGACAAACGACAGAAGATGGCTACACCTTC
CDR3: CASTKRGQTTEDGYTF

D: TRBD1
V: TRBV18
size: -
J: TRBJ1-5
DNA: TGTGCCAGCTCACCCGACAGGGGTGGCCAGCCCCAGCATTTT
CDR3: CASSPDRGGQPQHF